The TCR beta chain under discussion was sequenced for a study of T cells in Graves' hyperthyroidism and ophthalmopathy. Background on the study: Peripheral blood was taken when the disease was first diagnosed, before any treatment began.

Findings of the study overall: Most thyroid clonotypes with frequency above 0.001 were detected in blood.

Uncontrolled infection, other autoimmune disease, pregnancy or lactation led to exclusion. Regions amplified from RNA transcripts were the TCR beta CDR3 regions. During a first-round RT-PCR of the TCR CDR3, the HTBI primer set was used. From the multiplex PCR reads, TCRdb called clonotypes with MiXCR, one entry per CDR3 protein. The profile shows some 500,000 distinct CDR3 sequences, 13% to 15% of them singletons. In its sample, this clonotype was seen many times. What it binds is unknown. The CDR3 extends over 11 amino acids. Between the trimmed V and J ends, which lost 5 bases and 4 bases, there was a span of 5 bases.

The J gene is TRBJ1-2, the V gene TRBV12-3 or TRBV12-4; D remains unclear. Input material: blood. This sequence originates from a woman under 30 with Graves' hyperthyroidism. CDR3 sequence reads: CASSKGYGYTF. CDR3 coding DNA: TGTGCCAGCAGTAAGGGCTATGGCTACACCTTC.